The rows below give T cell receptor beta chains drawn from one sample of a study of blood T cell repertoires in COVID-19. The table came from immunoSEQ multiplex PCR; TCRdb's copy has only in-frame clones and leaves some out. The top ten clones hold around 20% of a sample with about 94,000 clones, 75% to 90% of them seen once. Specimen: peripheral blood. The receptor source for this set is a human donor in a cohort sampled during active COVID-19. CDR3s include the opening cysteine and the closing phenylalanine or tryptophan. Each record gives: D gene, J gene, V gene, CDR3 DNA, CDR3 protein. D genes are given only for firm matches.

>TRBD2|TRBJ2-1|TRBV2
TGTGCCAGCAGCGAACCTAGCGGGCTCCACAATGAGCAGTTCTTC
CASSEPSGLHNEQFF
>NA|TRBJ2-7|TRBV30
TGTGCCTGGGGGACTCGGTCCTACGAGCAGTACTTC
CAWGTRSYEQYF
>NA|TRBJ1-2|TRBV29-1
TGCAGCGTCTACTCAGGGACTCTCAGCTCTGGCTACACCTTC
CSVYSGTLSSGYTF
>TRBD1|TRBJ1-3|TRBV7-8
TGTGCCAGCAGCGAACAGGGGTACACCATATATTTT
CASSEQGYTIYF
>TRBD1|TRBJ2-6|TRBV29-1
TGCAGCGTAGTCAACACAGGGGCCGGGGCCAACGTCCTGACTTTC
CSVVNTGAGANVLTF
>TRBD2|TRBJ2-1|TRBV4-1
TGCGCCAGCAGCCAACGGACTAGCGCCAGCTCCTACAATGAGCAGTTCTTC
CASSQRTSASSYNEQFF
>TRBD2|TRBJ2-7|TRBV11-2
TGTGCCAGCAGCTTACACCAAGGGACTAGCGGTTACGAGCAGTACTTC
CASSLHQGTSGYEQYF
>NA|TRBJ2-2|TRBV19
TGTGCCAGTAGTATAGCGGAGGTGAACACCGGGGAGCTGTTTTTT
CASSIAEVNTGELFF
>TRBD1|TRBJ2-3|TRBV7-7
TGTGCCAGCAGCGCACAGGGGCGAGGCACAGATACGCAGTATTTT
CASSAQGRGTDTQYF
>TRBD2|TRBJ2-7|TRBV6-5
TGTGCCAGCAGAGGACAGGCGGGGGGGGAGCAGTACTTC
CASRGQAGGEQYF
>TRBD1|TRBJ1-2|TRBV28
TGTGCCAGCAGTTTGGACAGGGACGGCTATGGCTACACCTTC
CASSLDRDGYGYTF
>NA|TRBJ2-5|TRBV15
TGTGCCACCAGCAGAGGGGACTTACAAGAGACCCAGTACTTC
CATSRGDLQETQYF